One sample yielded the 9 T cell receptor beta chains listed below, sequenced in a study of radiotherapy plus CTLA-4 blockade in lung cancer. Clones were sequenced by immunoSEQ multiplex PCR, and TCRdb holds only the in-frame ones, with some missing. The repertoire holds roughly 53,000 clones, with almost 85% as singletons. Here the sequenced sample was peripheral blood, taken from a patient treated with radiotherapy plus ipilimumab. These receptors were collected from a human donor with non-small cell lung cancer whose response to radiotherapy plus ipilimumab could not be evaluated.

V and J are TRBV5-1 and TRBJ2-3; possibly TRBD2 for D (6 bases). This CDR3 spans 14 amino acids. CDR1 SGHRS and CDR2 YFSETQ come from the germline V gene. The ends were cut back, 0 bases at V and 5 bases at J, with 10 bases in the middle. The CDR3 DNA reads TGCGCCAGCAGCTTGGACGGGAGAGGAGATACGCAGTATTTT. Residues: CASSLDGRGDTQYF. The full variable domain, its missing parts supplied by reference TRBV5-1 and TRBJ2-3, is KAGVTQTPRYLIKTRGQQVTLSCSPISGHRSVSWYQQTPGQGLQFLFEYFSETQRNKGNFPGRFSGRQFSNSRSEMNVSTLELGDSALYLCASSLDGRGDTQYFGPGTRLTVL.

The V gene is TRBV7-2, the J gene TRBJ2-5; perhaps TRBD2 as D (5 bases). This CDR3 is 14 amino acids long. Per germline, CDR1 SGHTA and CDR2 FQGNSA. V shed 6 bases and J shed 5 bases, with 16 bases lying between them. The CDR3 sequence is CASSDPGRGETQYF. DNA of the CDR3: TGTGCCAGCAGTGACCCCGGCCGCGGGGAGACCCAGTACTTC.

V and J are TRBV6-5 and TRBJ1-5; D remains ambiguous. In germline, CDR1 is MNHEY, CDR2 SVGAGI. The germline V and J ends were trimmed by 0 bases and 0 bases, with 6 bases remaining between them. The length of the CDR3 is 15 residues. The DNA for the CDR3 is TGTGCCAGCAGTTACTCGTTCCTTAGCAATCAGCCCCAGCATTTT. This codes for CASSYSFLSNQPQHF.

The J gene is TRBJ2-7, the V gene TRBV7-6, with D tentatively TRBD1 (7 bases). Germline V gene sequence: CDR1 SGHVS, CDR2 FNYEAQ. V was pared by 1 base and J by 12 bases, with 28 bases between. The CDR3 contains 17 residues. This CDR3 reads CASSLDPQQGGPGGMYF. The CDR3 region has the DNA TGTGCCAGCAGCTTAGACCCCCAACAGGGAGGCCCAGGGGGTATGTACTTC.

In this sample, this clone turned up once. The sample contains more than one DNA sequence encoding this CDR3. The V gene is TRBV25-1, the J gene TRBJ2-3, with TRBD2 matching over 11 bases. This CDR3 is 17 amino acids long. V dropped 3 bases and J dropped 1; count of bases not matched to a gene: 6. Looked up from germline, CDR1 is MGHDK and CDR2 is SYGVNS. CDR3 bases: TGTGCCAGCAGTGACACGACTAGCGGGGACCGCACAGATACGCAGTATTTT. This codes for CASSDTTSGDRTDTQYF.

This chain uses TRBV28 with TRBJ1-4; the D is unclear. CDR3 length: 15 residues. Germline CDR1 is MDHEN and CDR2 is SYDVKM. V gave up 5 bases and J gave up 4 bases, with 14 bases separating them. The CDR3 coding sequence is TGTGCCAGCAGTCCTAACTCGGGAGTTAATGAAAAACTGTTTTTT. This sequence encodes CASSPNSGVNEKLFF. The whole variable domain, filled in from reference TRBV28 and TRBJ1-4, reads DVKVTQSSRYLVKRTGEKVFLECVQDMDHENMFWYRQDPGLGLRLIYFSYDVKMKEKGDIPEGYSVSREKKERFSLILESASTNQTSMYLCASSPNSGVNEKLFFGSGTQLSVL.

The gene calls are TRBV11-2 and TRBJ2-1; 13 bases align to TRBD2. This CDR3 has 17 amino acids. CDR1 and CDR2 (germline): SGHAT, FQNNGV. J lost 5 bases, V lost 1 base, and 5 bases had no gene match. The CDR3 sequence: CASSLARGTSGDNEQFF. As DNA, the CDR3 is TGTGCCAGCAGCTTAGCCAGGGGGACTAGCGGGGACAATGAGCAGTTCTTC.

This clone has just a few counts. This chain joins TRBV6-5 and TRBJ1-1; D gene ambiguous. The V end lost 7 bases, the J end lost 4 bases, and 10 bases lay between the germline ends. The CDR3 has 12 residues. CDR1 is MNHEY, CDR2 SVGAGI, per germline. The CDR3, as DNA: TGTGCCAGCACGGGTCGGCGCACTGAAGCTTTCTTT. Its protein is CASTGRRTEAFF.

The rearrangement uses TRBV28 and TRBJ2-5, with a weak D call TRBD1 (5 bases). The CDR3 sequence is 15 residues long. The ends were cut back, 8 bases at V and 1 base at J, with 17 bases in the middle. CDR1 is MDHEN and CDR2 is SYDVKM in the germline V gene. This CDR3 reads CASGSASRGQETQYF. The CDR3 DNA sequence: TGTGCCAGCGGGTCGGCATCTAGGGGCCAAGAGACCCAGTACTTC.